This T cell receptor beta chain was sequenced for a study of blood T cell repertoires in COVID-19. The data were produced by immunoSEQ multiplex PCR, yet TCRdb's version contains in-frame clones alone and is incomplete. The sample lists about 400,000 clones, approximately 86% occurring once. This CDR3 contains 14 residues. CDR1 and CDR2 from the germline V gene are ENHRY and SYGVKD. V lost 6 bases and J 0 bases, leaving 9 bases between the germline ends. The chain joins TRBV10-3 to TRBJ1-5; D uncertain. The source material was peripheral blood. The receptor's source is a woman between 55 and 75 years old with COVID-19, enrolled during active disease. CDR3 sequence (DNA): TGTGCCATCAGCGGACTGTATAGCAATCAGCCCCAGCATTTT. It is translated as CAISGLYSNQPQHF.